Each of the 24 T cell receptor beta chains below was sequenced from the same sample in a study of metastatic and nonmetastatic thyroid tumors. Among the patients, none had received any treatment before thyroid surgery. TCRdb reanalyzed the PCR reads via MiXCR. Of about 20,000 clones in the sample, approximately 29% were seen once. Sequenced sample: blood. The source of these receptors is a female donor with papillary thyroid cancer or a benign thyroid nodule (not recorded which). Some clones in this sample may be carry-over from other donors' samples.

The chain combines TRBV9 with TRBJ2-6, with 9 bases fitting TRBD1. The CDR3 length is 18 residues. In germline, CDR1 is SGDLS, CDR2 YYNGEE. V gave up 0 bases and J gave up 4 bases; unmatched junction bases: 8. The CDR3: CASSVGIGTGTGANVLTF. The CDR3 bases are TGTGCCAGCAGCGTAGGTATCGGGACAGGGACAGGGGCCAACGTCCTGACTTTC.

This clone counts as medium-sized. The chain uses TRBV18 and TRBJ2-1, with D possibly TRBD2 on 5 matching bases. This CDR3 is 17 amino acids long. CDR1 and CDR2 (germline): KGHSH, LQKENI. Trimming removed 0 bases from V and 2 bases from J, with 14 bases in between. This chain's CDR3 is CASSPPRVRSTYNEQFF. As DNA, the CDR3 is TGTGCCAGCTCACCACCGAGGGTCCGGAGTACCTACAATGAGCAGTTCTTC. Full variable domain (missing parts from reference TRBV18 and TRBJ2-1): NAGVMQNPRHLVRRRGQEARLRCSPMKGHSHVYWYRQLPEEGLKFMVYLQKENIIDESGMPKERFSAEFPKEGPSILRIQQVVRGDSAAYFCASSPPRVRSTYNEQFFGPGTRLTVL.

This clone was picked up many times. V and J are TRBV7-9 and TRBJ2-2, with D possibly matching TRBD2 (6 bases). The CDR3 totals 14 residues. V lost 2 bases, J lost 5 bases, and 9 bases lay in between. Germline-derived CDR1 and CDR2 are SEHNR and FQNEAQ (reference sequence). CDR3 in DNA: TGTGCCAGCAGCTTATTTGGAGGGACCGGGGAGCTGTTTTTT. It specifies CASSLFGGTGELFF.

V is TRBV20-1 and J is TRBJ2-1, with TRBD2 identical over 9 bases. The V gene end was trimmed by 6 bases and the J gene end by 4 bases; junction bases not matched to a gene: 7. The CDR3 is 14 residues long. Germline CDR1 DFQATT, CDR2 SNEGSKA (reference sequence). The CDR3 spells CSAAGTSYYNEQFF. CDR3 DNA sequence: TGCAGTGCAGCCGGGACTAGCTATTACAATGAGCAGTTCTTC.

The chain recombines TRBV7-2 with TRBJ2-5, with a weak D call TRBD2 (5 bases). Trimming stripped 2 bases from V and 5 bases from J, with 12 bases between. This CDR3 comprises 14 residues. Germline assignment: CDR1 SGHTA and CDR2 FQGNSA. In DNA, the CDR3 is TGTGCCAGCAGCTTACCGGGAAGGGTCGAGACCCAGTACTTC. Translating it yields CASSLPGRVETQYF.

This clone was picked up many times. CDR3 DNA: TGCGCCAGCAGTGAAGGAGCAGATACGCAGTATTTT. Encoded protein: CASSEGADTQYF. V and J are TRBV10-2 and TRBJ2-3; D is unclear. V dropped 3 bases and J dropped 4 bases, with 5 bases sitting between them. Germline V lookup: CDR1 WSHSY, CDR2 SAAADI. This CDR3 region has 12 residues.

V and J are TRBV4-1 and TRBJ2-1; a possible D gene is TRBD2 (6 bases). Trimming pared 0 bases from V and 0 bases from J, leaving 12 bases between. The length of the CDR3 is 17 residues. Germline CDR1 MGHRA, CDR2 YSYEKL. The CDR3, as DNA: TGCGCCAGCAGCCAAGATCGAAGGACTATCTCCTACAATGAGCAGTTCTTC. Its translation is CASSQDRRTISYNEQFF.

The genes are TRBV11-2 and TRBJ2-1, with a weak D call TRBD1 (5 bases). Germline V lookup: CDR1 SGHAT, CDR2 FQNNGV. The germline V and J ends were trimmed by 5 bases and 2 bases, with 13 bases remaining between them. The CDR3 is 15 amino acids. The CDR3 loop is CASSQQEQAYNEQFF. CDR3 sequence (DNA): TGTGCCAGCAGCCAACAGGAGCAGGCCTACAATGAGCAGTTCTTC.

This clone was observed many times. The genes are TRBV24-1 and TRBJ1-5; no firm D call. The CDR3 has 15 amino acids. V dropped 10 bases and J dropped 6 bases, with 21 bases sitting between them. CDR1 and CDR2 from the germline V gene are KGHDR and SFDVKD. Written as DNA, the CDR3 is TGTGCCACTCAAGGACCGACGGCCCGGGGTCAGCCCCAGCATTTT. It translates to CATQGPTARGQPQHF.

This clone showed up many times. V and J are TRBV2 and TRBJ1-1; TRBD1 matches 7 bases. Germline CDR1 and CDR2: SNHLY and FYNNEI. The CDR3 is made up of 16 amino acids. V shed 6 bases and J 4 bases; nucleotides not matched to a gene: 14. In DNA form, the CDR3 reads TGTGCCAGCAGGGATCCCCGACAGGGTTTGGGCACTGAAGCTTTCTTT. It translates to CASRDPRQGLGTEAFF.

This clone is medium-sized in the sample. The rearrangement links TRBV27 to TRBJ2-7; 13 bases are shared with TRBD2. The CDR3 consists of 17 residues. Trimming removed 0 bases from V and 4 bases from J; junction bases left unmatched: 6. Germline CDR1 is MNHEY and CDR2 is SMNVEV (reference sequence). Here the CDR3 DNA reads TGTGCCAGCAGTTTATCGGGGACTAGCGGGACCCGTTACGAGCAGTACTTC. Translation: CASSLSGTSGTRYEQYF.

As concerns this clone: The junction and the germline gene differ at one end; a read error may be behind it. The J gene is TRBJ1-2, the V gene TRBV4-1, with TRBD1 matching over 9 bases. The CDR3 length is 16 residues. CDR1 is MGHRA, CDR2 YSYEKL, per germline. CDR3 DNA sequence: TGCGCCAGCAGCCCGTCCGGGACAGGGACTAATTATGGCTACACCTTC. Protein sequence: CASSPSGTGTNYGYTF.

Of note for this clone: At one end the junction does not follow the germline gene, possibly because of a read error. This chain connects TRBV6-1 to TRBJ1-2, with D hard to call. Germline V lookup: CDR1 MNHNS, CDR2 SASEGT. The CDR3 spans 16 residues. The CDR3 sequence is CASINIQSLISYGYTF. DNA of the CDR3: TGCGCCAGCATCAACATTCAGAGTCTAATCTCCTATGGCTACACCTTC.

This clone was recorded a few times. The V call is TRBV19, the J call TRBJ2-7; 7 bases fit TRBD1. The CDR3 contains 14 residues. CDR1 is LNHDA, CDR2 SQIVND, per germline (reference sequence). The trim removed 1 base at V and 5 bases at J, leaving 5 bases unmatched. The CDR3 here is CASSIGQGSHEQYF. The CDR3 nucleotides are TGTGCCAGTAGTATAGGACAGGGAAGCCACGAGCAGTACTTC.

The table lists this clone with many counts. The chain combines TRBV4-3 with TRBJ2-3, with D tentatively TRBD1 (6 bases). The CDR3 length is 14 residues. Germline V gene sequence: CDR1 LGHNA, CDR2 YSLEER. V was trimmed by 4 bases and J by 5 bases, leaving 13 bases between them. The CDR3 sequence is CASSPTGERDTQYF. In DNA, the CDR3 is TGCGCCAGCAGCCCGACAGGCGAACGAGATACGCAGTATTTT.

This clone was seen a few times. The rearrangement joins TRBV5-1 to TRBJ2-3; 8 bases match TRBD2. The CDR3 length is 15 residues. V lost 1 base to trimming and J lost 5 bases; unmatched junction nucleotides: 6. Germline assignment: CDR1 SGHRS and CDR2 YFSETQ. Here the CDR3 reads CASSLTGGRGDTQYF. The CDR3 nucleotides read TGCGCCAGCAGCTTGACGGGGGGGCGGGGAGATACGCAGTATTTT.

In its sample, this clone ranks as medium-sized. The CDR3 loop is CASSSLMDGYGYTF. CDR3 nucleotides: TGCGCCAGCAGCTCCCTCATGGACGGCTATGGCTACACCTTC. The rearrangement uses TRBV5-1 and TRBJ1-2; D is ambiguous. The CDR3 runs 14 residues. CDR1 is SGHRS, CDR2 YFSETQ, per germline. V lost 3 bases and J 4 bases, leaving 13 bases between the germline ends.

This chain uses TRBV4-1 with TRBJ2-5; D remains ambiguous. The V gene's germline CDR1 is MGHRA and CDR2 YSYEKL. This CDR3 contains 14 residues. V lost 0 bases and J 2 bases, leaving 7 bases between the germline ends. CDR3 DNA sequence: TGCGCCAGCAGCCAAGATCGGCTACAAGAGACCCAGTACTTC. Its translation is CASSQDRLQETQYF.

By its share, this clone is medium-sized (0.01 to 0.1%). The chain employs TRBV7-2 and TRBJ2-1; 10 bases align to TRBD1. V trimming: 1 base; J trimming: 9 bases; junction bases outside the gene matches: 6. This CDR3 region has 15 residues. Per germline, CDR1 SGHTA and CDR2 FQGNSA. The CDR3: CASSLGDRGSGEQFF. CDR3 DNA: TGTGCCAGCAGCTTAGGGGACAGGGGCTCCGGTGAGCAGTTCTTC.

This clone was picked up a small number of times. The rearrangement joins TRBV28 to TRBJ1-1; D is perhaps TRBD1 (5 bases). Germline V lookup: CDR1 MDHEN, CDR2 SYDVKM. Trimming pared 0 bases from V and 1 base from J, leaving 9 bases between. The CDR3 has 15 residues. The CDR3 is CASSLWGRANTEAFF. The CDR3 coding sequence is TGTGCCAGCAGTTTATGGGGCAGGGCGAACACTGAAGCTTTCTTT.

This clone has a count of ten or more. This chain joins TRBV7-9 and TRBJ2-1; 14 positions agree with TRBD2. The V gene end was trimmed by 5 bases and the J gene end by 4 bases; junction bases not matched to a gene: 1. Germline V gives CDR1 SEHNR, CDR2 FQNEAQ (reference sequence). This CDR3 has 15 amino acids. The CDR3 sequence is CASSRTSGRYNEQFF. The CDR3 region has the DNA TGTGCCAGCAGCCGGACTAGCGGGAGGTACAATGAGCAGTTCTTC.

In the case of this clone: Mismatch with germline at one junction end may stem from a read error. The chain joins TRBV12-3 or TRBV12-4 to TRBJ2-2; 9 positions agree with TRBD2. The CDR3 sequence is 19 residues long. The CDR3 DNA reads as TGTGCCAGCCGTTTAGCGGGAGTGAATTCGGTTCAGTTGGCCGGGGAGCTGTTTTTT. It translates to CASRLAGVNSVQLAGELFF.

The sample holds many counts of this clone. This chain joins TRBV19 and TRBJ2-1, with 8 bases fitting TRBD2. The germline V gene has CDR1 LNHDA and CDR2 SQIVND (reference sequence). The ends lost 1 base at V and 8 bases at J; junction bases unmatched: 4. This CDR3 has 14 residues. CDR3 in amino acids: CASSIAGGPYEQFF. The CDR3 DNA reads as TGTGCCAGTAGTATAGCGGGAGGGCCATATGAGCAGTTCTTC.

This chain connects TRBV20-1 to TRBJ2-7, with D tentatively TRBD1 (6 bases). Looked up from germline, CDR1 is DFQATT and CDR2 is SNEGSKA (reference sequence). Trimming removed 4 bases from V and 3 bases from J, with 10 bases in between. The CDR3 covers 12 residues. CDR3 in DNA: TGCAGTGCTAAAGGCAGGGGCTACGAGCAGTACTTC. It is translated as CSAKGRGYEQYF.